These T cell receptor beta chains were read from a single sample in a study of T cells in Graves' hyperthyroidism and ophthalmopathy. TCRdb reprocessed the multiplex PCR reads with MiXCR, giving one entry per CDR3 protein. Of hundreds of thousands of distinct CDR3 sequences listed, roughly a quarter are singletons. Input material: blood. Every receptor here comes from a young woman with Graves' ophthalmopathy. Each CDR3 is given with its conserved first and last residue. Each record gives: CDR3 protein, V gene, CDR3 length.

CDR3: CASSYRGGPEAFF
V: TRBV12-3/TRBV12-4
length: 13

CDR3: CASSSGTVSSYEQYF
V: TRBV28
length: 15

CDR3: CASSLVGGVSDGYTF
V: TRBV5-1
length: 15

CDR3: CAWSVNIFRGYTF
V: TRBV30
length: 13

CDR3: CASSLPTTGGYTF
V: TRBV4-1
length: 13

CDR3: CAISGSPLGQTEAFF
V: TRBV10-3
length: 15

CDR3: CASSRGLQGDMNTEAFF
V: TRBV4-2
length: 17

CDR3: CASFGQRGTEAFF
V: TRBV12-3/TRBV12-4
length: 13

CDR3: CASSYSVDRAYGNQPQHF
V: TRBV6-7
length: 18

CDR3: CASSFDSRSTEAFF
V: TRBV12-3/TRBV12-4
length: 14

CDR3: CASSTGTAIVFNYGYTF
V: TRBV2
length: 17

CDR3: CASSLTDPGSGNQPQHF
V: TRBV27
length: 17

CDR3: CSASPNYEQYF
V: TRBV20-1
length: 11

CDR3: CASKHQNTGELFF
V: TRBV19
length: 13

CDR3: CASSYEAANTEAFF
V: TRBV6-5
length: 14

CDR3: CSASGTGAQETQYF
V: TRBV29-1
length: 14

CDR3: CASSTDSQPQHF
V: TRBV12-3/TRBV12-4
length: 12

CDR3: CASSAEGLPSFEQYF
V: TRBV6-1
length: 15

CDR3: CAWSVPWDRSVHF
V: TRBV30
length: 13

CDR3: CASSYSYTGFGYTF
V: TRBV6-5
length: 14

CDR3: CASSLDLAGHSNQPQHF
V: TRBV11-2
length: 17

CDR3: CASSLGQGQAFF
V: TRBV11-2
length: 12

CDR3: CASSLSPGRDTYEQYF
V: TRBV11-2
length: 16

CDR3: CSARRDSYANTGELFF
V: TRBV20-1
length: 16

CDR3: CSASFSGSRGPMNTEAFF
V: TRBV20-1
length: 18

CDR3: CASSPGQGTGPYEQYF
V: TRBV3-1
length: 16

CDR3: CASSLVIRGRGQQETQYF
V: TRBV7-8
length: 18

CDR3: CSARYLTGANYGYTF
V: TRBV20-1
length: 15

CDR3: CSVEYYGYTF
V: TRBV29-1
length: 10

CDR3: CASSSREGNTEAFF
V: TRBV27
length: 14

CDR3: CSGDREYTEAFF
V: TRBV20-1
length: 12